This entry is about one T cell receptor beta chain. The antigen is undetermined. This specimen comes from a study of OX40 agonist ivuxolimab in advanced cancers. This table comes from immunoSEQ multiplex PCR, and its TCRdb copy is limited to in-frame clones, with some not included. The profile shows fewer than 85,000 clones, about 84% of them singletons. There are 13 residues in the CDR3. Germline V gene sequence: CDR1 GTSNPN, CDR2 SVGIG (reference sequence). With 4 bases removed from V and 6 bases from J, the gap between germline ends came to 16 bases. Whole-study results and caveats: Compared with CD4+, CD8+ T cells on average had more expanded clones. With doses of 0.1 to 3.0 mg/kg, CD4+ and CD8+ blood T cells had undergone clonal expansion by week 6. The antigen specificity of the peripheral T cells (those that were expanded) was not determined.

The specimen was CD4+ or CD8+ T cells sorted from blood, collected in a trial of the OX40 agonist ivuxolimab. The receptor comes from an adult with an advanced solid tumor such as melanoma, head and neck, liver or kidney cancer. This chain connects TRBV30 to TRBJ2-7, with D unclear. The CDR3 coding sequence is TGTGCCTGGACCCATCCGGGTTCAAGCGAGCAGTACTTC. This codes for CAWTHPGSSEQYF.